This T cell receptor (beta chain) is from a study of memory CD4+ T cells and cytomegalovirus serostatus. This clone appeared once. The repertoire was sequenced with immunoSEQ multiplex PCR; TCRdb's copy has only in-frame clones and lacks some. Among 45,000 to 55,000 clones, roughly three quarters were seen once, and the ten largest hold more than 0.65%. Germline V gene data show CDR1 as MDHEN and CDR2 as SYDVKM. This CDR3 has 15 residues. V was trimmed by 7 bases and J by 5 bases, leaving 20 bases between them. The sort gate was single viable CD3+CD4+CD8-CD45RO+ cells for memory CD4+ T cells. Sequencing was done on a sample of memory CD4+ T cells from blood. V is TRBV28 and J is TRBJ1-1; possibly TRBD1 for D (5 bases). The receptor was isolated from an adult in good health and CMV-seronegative. This CDR3 is CASTNRLSRGTEAFF. For the CDR3, the DNA is TGTGCCAGCACCAATAGGCTCTCCCGGGGGACTGAAGCTTTCTTT.